Below, one T cell receptor (beta chain) is given with its context. Clones were read by immunoSEQ multiplex PCR, and TCRdb kept only the in-frame ones, dropping some. The sample lists around 150,000 clones, approximately 80% occurring once. This sample is part of a study of blood T cell repertoires in COVID-19. On the study more broadly: COVID-19 samples from acute and convalescent phases originated in the United States, Italy and Spain.

The study drew participants aged about 18 to 89 years from some 23 US areas. The source is a woman aged 55 to 70 who had recovered from COVID-19. The sequenced sample consisted of PBMCs or T cells enriched from blood (not recorded which).

CDR3 region: CASSRTGNTGELFF. The CDR3 DNA reads TGTGCCAGCAGTCGGACAGGGAACACCGGGGAGCTGTTTTTT. The V call is TRBV6-2 or TRBV6-3, the J call TRBJ2-2, with TRBD1 matching over 7 bases. The junction had 1 base not matched to a gene; V was cut back by 5 bases and J by 1 base. The CDR3 runs 14 residues. The V gene's germline CDR1 is MNHEY and CDR2 SVGEGT.